This T cell receptor (beta chain) was sequenced for a study of T cells in localized non-small cell lung cancer. General study findings and limits: A single tumor region was sequenced, leaving heterogeneity possible.

Method: immunoSEQ multiplex PCR; TCRdb's copy keeps in-frame clones and lacks some. Here the sample spans 4,500 to 6,500 clones, approximately 60% being singletons. As concerns this clone: Its target is not known.

V lost 0 bases to trimming and J lost 0 bases, with 9 bases between them. This CDR3 comprises 16 residues. J is TRBJ1-5 and V is TRBV23-1; D uncertain. TRBV23-1 is recorded as an ORF, its role being uncertain. The specimen comprised lymph node tissue, sampled before any cancer treatment. The sequence came from a male donor older than 55 with stage I squamous cell lung carcinoma. The CDR3 protein is CASSQSVGYSNQPQHF. The CDR3 nucleotides read TGCGCCAGCAGTCAATCTGTGGGCTATAGCAATCAGCCCCAGCATTTT.